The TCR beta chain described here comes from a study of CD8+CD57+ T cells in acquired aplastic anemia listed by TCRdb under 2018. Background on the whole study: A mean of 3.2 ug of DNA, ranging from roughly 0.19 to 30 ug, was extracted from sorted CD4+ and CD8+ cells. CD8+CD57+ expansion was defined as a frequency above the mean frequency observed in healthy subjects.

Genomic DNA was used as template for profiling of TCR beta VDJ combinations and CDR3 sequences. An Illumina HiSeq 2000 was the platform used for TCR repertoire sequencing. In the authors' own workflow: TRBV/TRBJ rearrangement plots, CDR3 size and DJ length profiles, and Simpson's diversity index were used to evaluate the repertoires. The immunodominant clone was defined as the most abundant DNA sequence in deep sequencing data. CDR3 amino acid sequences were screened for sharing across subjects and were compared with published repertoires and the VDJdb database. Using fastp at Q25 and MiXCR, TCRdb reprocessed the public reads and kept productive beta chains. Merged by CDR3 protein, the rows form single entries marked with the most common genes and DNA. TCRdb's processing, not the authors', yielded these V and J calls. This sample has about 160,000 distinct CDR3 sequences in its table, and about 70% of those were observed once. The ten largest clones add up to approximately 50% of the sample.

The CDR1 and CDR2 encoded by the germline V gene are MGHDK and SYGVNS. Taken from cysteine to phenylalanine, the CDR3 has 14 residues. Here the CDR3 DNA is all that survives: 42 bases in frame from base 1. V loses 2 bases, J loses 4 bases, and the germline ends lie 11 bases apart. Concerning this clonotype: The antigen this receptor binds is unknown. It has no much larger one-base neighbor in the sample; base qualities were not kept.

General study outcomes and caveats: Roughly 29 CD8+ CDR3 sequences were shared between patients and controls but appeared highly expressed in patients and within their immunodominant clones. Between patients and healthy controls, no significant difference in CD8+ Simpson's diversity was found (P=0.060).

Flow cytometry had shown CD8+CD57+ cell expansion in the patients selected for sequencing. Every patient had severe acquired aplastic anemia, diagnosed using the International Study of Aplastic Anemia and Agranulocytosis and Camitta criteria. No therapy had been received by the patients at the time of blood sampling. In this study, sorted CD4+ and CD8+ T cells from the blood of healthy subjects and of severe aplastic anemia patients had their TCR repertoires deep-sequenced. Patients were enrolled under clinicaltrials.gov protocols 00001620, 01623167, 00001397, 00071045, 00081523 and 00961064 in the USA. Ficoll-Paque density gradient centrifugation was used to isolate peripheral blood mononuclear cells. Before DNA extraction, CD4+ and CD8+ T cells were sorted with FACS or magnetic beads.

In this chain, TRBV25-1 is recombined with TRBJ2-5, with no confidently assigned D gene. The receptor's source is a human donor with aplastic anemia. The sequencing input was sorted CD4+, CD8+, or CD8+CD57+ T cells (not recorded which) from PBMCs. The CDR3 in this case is CASSEGLDPETQYF. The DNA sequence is TGTGCCAGCAGTGAAGGGTTAGATCCAGAGACCCAGTACTTC.